Given below is one T cell receptor beta chain in context. The entry originates in a study of blood T cell repertoires in COVID-19. Study information: There were acute and convalescent COVID-19 samples, and they came from the United States, Italy and Spain. PBMCs, B-cell-depleted T cells, or T cells were the source of the cDNA or gDNA that made up the material.

Original methodology: How many nucleated cells were present was estimated from reference gene primer amplification. Some clones are missing from TCRdb's copy, which holds only in-frame ones; the method was immunoSEQ multiplex PCR. V, J and clone size derive from that table, while D and trimming were established from the DNA sequence. The sample contains around 180,000 clones, under 85% of which appear only once. Germline V gives CDR1 MGHRA, CDR2 YSYEKL. V trimming: 0 bases; J trimming: 8 bases; junction bases outside the gene matches: 6. The CDR3 extends over 15 amino acids. The sequenced sample consisted of peripheral blood. The clonotype originates from a human donor in a cohort sampled during active COVID-19. The chain employs TRBV4-1 and TRBJ1-5; 8 positions agree with TRBD1. The CDR3 nucleotides are TGCGCCAGCAGCCAAGATCGACAGGGGAACAAGCCCCAGCATTTT. Translation gives CASSQDRQGNKPQHF.